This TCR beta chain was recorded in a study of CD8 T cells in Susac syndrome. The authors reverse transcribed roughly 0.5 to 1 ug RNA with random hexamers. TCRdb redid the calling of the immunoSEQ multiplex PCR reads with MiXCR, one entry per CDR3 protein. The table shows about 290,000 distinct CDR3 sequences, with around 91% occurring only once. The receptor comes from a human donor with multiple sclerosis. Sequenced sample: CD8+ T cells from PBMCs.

The CDR3 coding sequence is TGTGCCAGCAGTTTAGGTAGCGGGGCCTCGGATGAGCAGTTCTTC. Amino acid sequence: CASSLGSGASDEQFF. The chain links TRBV27 to TRBJ2-1; 8 bases line up with TRBD2. The CDR3 length is 15 residues. V shed 2 bases and J 8 bases; nucleotides not matched to a gene: 8. Germline V gene data show CDR1 as MNHEY and CDR2 as SMNVEV (reference sequence).